This TCR beta chain was sequenced for a study of CD4+ T cells in melanoma. This clone appeared once. Its antigen is as yet unknown. This CDR3 is 17 amino acids long. V was shortened by 2 bases and J by 6 bases, with 20 bases between the two germline ends. Germline CDR1 and CDR2: MDHEN and SYDVKM. TCRdb's table, derived via immunoSEQ multiplex PCR, lists solely in-frame clones and lacks some. The sample lists around 100,000 clones; about nine tenths were seen once. The study's findings and limits: Neoantigen-specific CD4+ T cells in melanoma reportedly had diverse differentiation states. CD8+ T cell, macrophage and B cell function reportedly correlated with neoantigen-specific CD4+ T cells.

Specimen: peripheral blood. This TCR was recovered from a human donor with melanoma. V gene TRBV28 combines with J gene TRBJ1-5, with a weak D call TRBD1 (5 bases). The CDR3: CASSLSSRLGLAQPQHF. Here the CDR3 DNA reads TGTGCCAGCAGTTTAAGTTCCCGATTGGGGCTTGCTCAGCCCCAGCATTTT.